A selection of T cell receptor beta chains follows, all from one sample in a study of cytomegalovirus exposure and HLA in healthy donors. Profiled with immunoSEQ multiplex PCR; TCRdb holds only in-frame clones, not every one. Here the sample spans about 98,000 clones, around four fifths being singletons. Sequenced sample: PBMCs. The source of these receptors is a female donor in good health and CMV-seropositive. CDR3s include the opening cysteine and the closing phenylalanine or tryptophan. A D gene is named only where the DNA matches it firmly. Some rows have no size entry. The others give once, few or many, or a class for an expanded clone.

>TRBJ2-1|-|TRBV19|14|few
CASSIGARGNEQFF
TGTGCCAGTAGTATTGGAGCGCGGGGCAATGAGCAGTTCTTC
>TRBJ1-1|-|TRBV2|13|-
CASKRTMNTEAFF
TGTGCCAGCAAAAGGACAATGAACACTGAAGCTTTCTTT
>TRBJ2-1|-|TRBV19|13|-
CASSIVAGNEQFF
TGTGCCAGTAGTATAGTAGCCGGCAATGAGCAGTTCTTC
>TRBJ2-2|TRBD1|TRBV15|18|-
CATSRAPQGQANTGELFF
TGTGCCACCAGCAGAGCACCCCAGGGACAGGCGAACACCGGGGAGCTGTTTTTT
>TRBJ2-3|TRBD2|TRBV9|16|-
CASSVEMQREGLTQYF
TGTGCCAGCAGCGTAGAAATGCAGCGGGAGGGACTCACGCAGTATTTT
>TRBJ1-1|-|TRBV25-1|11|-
CASTGLTEAFF
TGTGCCAGCACGGGACTCACTGAAGCTTTCTTT
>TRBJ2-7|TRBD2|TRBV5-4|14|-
CASSSTSGTYEQYF
TGTGCCAGCAGCTCTACTAGCGGAACCTACGAGCAGTACTTC
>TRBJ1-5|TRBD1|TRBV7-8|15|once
CASSPGQGGGQPQHF
TGTGCCAGCAGTCCCGGACAGGGCGGCGGACAGCCCCAGCATTTT
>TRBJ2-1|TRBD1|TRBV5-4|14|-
CASRTTGVYNEQFF
TGTGCCAGCAGAACAACAGGGGTCTACAATGAGCAGTTCTTC
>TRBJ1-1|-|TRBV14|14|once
CASSQLQVNTEAFF
TGTGCCAGCAGCCAATTACAGGTGAACACTGAAGCTTTCTTT
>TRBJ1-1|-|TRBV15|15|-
CATSTKDGKNTEAFF
TGTGCCACCAGCACTAAGGACGGGAAGAACACTGAAGCTTTCTTT
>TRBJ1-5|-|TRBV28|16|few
CASSPPTGTISRPQHF
TGTGCCAGCAGTCCCCCGACGGGAACAATCAGCAGGCCCCAGCATTTT
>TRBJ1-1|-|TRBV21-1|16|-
CASSKVVRRENTEAFF
TGTGCCAGCAGCAAAGTAGTCCGTCGGGAGAACACTGAAGCTTTCTTT
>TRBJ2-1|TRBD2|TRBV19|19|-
CASAHLGLAGGSAYNEQFF
TGTGCCAGTGCTCACCTGGGACTAGCGGGAGGATCGGCCTACAATGAGCAGTTCTTC
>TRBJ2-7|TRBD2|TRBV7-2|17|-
CASSLTSGGIWTYEQYF
TGTGCCAGCAGCTTAACTAGCGGGGGGATCTGGACCTACGAGCAGTACTTC
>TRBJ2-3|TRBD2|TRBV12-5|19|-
CASGSGLAGGLSSTDTQYF
TGTGCTAGTGGTTCTGGACTAGCGGGGGGCTTATCTAGCACAGATACGCAGTATTTT
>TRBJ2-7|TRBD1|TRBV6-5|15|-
CASSRPGQGSHEQYF
TGTGCCAGCAGTCGACCGGGACAGGGTAGCCACGAGCAGTACTTC
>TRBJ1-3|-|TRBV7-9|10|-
CASSPGAIYF
TGTGCCAGCAGCCCAGGGGCCATATATTTT
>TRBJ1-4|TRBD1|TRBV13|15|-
CASSFRQGRNEKLFF
TGTGCCAGCAGCTTCCGACAGGGGCGAAATGAAAAACTGTTTTTT
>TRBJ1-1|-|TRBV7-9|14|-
CASSLVGSNTEAFF
TGTGCCAGCAGCTTAGTCGGTTCGAACACTGAAGCTTTCTTT
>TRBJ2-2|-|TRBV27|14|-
CASRVSRVTGELFF
TGTGCCAGCAGGGTCTCCAGGGTCACCGGGGAGCTGTTTTTT
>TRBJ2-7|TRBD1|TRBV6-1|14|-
CASLSLDRPYEQYF
TGTGCCAGCCTAAGTTTGGACAGGCCCTACGAGCAGTACTTC
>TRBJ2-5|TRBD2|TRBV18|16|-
CASSPAGGPYQETQYF
TGTGCCAGCTCACCAGCGGGGGGCCCGTACCAAGAGACCCAGTACTTC
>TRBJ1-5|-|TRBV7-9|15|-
CASSLDGAVNQPQHF
TGTGCCAGCAGCTTAGATGGGGCCGTTAATCAGCCCCAGCATTTT
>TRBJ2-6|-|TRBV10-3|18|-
CAISAEPGQFSGANVLTF
TGTGCCATCAGTGCCGAACCGGGACAATTCTCTGGGGCCAACGTCCTGACTTTC
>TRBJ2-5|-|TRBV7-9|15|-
CASSLSAWLGETQYF
TGTGCCAGCAGCTTGTCAGCGTGGCTAGGAGAGACCCAGTACTTC
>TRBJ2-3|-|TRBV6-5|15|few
CASSYAGKGTDTQYF
TGTGCCAGCAGTTACGCAGGGAAAGGCACAGATACGCAGTATTTT
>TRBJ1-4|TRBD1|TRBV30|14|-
CAWSPDRYNEKLFF
TGTGCCTGGTCCCCGGACAGGTATAATGAAAAACTGTTTTTT
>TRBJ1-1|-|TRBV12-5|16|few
CASGIYRTASNTEAFF
TGTGCTAGTGGTATCTACAGGACAGCCTCTAACACTGAAGCTTTCTTT
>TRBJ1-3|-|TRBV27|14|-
CASSIAASGNTIYF
TGTGCCAGCAGTATAGCGGCCTCTGGAAACACCATATATTTT
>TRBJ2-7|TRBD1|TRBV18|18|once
CASSPDSQYRDRSYEQYF
TGTGCCAGCTCCCCAGATAGTCAATACCGGGACAGGTCCTACGAGCAGTACTTC
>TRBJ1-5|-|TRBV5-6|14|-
CASSFSGGGQPQHF
TGTGCCAGCAGCTTTTCGGGGGGTGGGCAGCCCCAGCATTTT
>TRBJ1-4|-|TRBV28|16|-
CASSHAQGATNEKLFF
TGTGCCAGCAGTCACGCCCAAGGGGCAACTAATGAAAAACTGTTTTTT
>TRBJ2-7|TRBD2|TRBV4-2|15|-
CASSRIAGEPYEQYF
TGTGCCAGCAGCAGAATAGCGGGGGAACCCTACGAGCAGTACTTC
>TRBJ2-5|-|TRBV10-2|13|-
CASRADGLQTQYF
TGCGCCAGCAGGGCCGATGGACTGCAGACCCAGTACTTC
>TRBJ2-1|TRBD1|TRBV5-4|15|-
CASSLDQGAYNEQFF
TGTGCCAGCAGCTTGGACCAGGGGGCTTACAATGAGCAGTTCTTC
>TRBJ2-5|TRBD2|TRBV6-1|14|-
CASSRGLAIETQYF
TGTGCCAGCAGTAGGGGACTAGCGATAGAGACCCAGTACTTC
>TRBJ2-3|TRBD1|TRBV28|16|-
CASSLRGTGRTDTQYF
TGTGCCAGCAGTTTAAGGGGGACAGGGCGCACAGATACGCAGTATTTT
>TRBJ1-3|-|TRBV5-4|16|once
CASSLAGRGSGNTIYF
TGTGCCAGCAGCTTGGCGGGCAGGGGCTCTGGAAACACCATATATTTT
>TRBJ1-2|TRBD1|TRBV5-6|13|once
CASRDRESDGYTF
TGTGCCAGCAGGGACAGGGAATCGGATGGCTACACCTTC
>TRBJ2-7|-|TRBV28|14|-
CASTEPGHPYEQYF
TGTGCCAGCACTGAGCCGGGACATCCCTACGAGCAGTACTTC
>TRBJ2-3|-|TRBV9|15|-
CASSETGTPDRMQYF
TGTGCCAGCAGCGAGACCGGGACACCGGATCGTATGCAGTATTTT
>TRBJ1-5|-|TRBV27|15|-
CASSLRGLSNQPQHF
TGTGCCAGCAGTTTAAGAGGATTGAGCAATCAGCCCCAGCATTTT
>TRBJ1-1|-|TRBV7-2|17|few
CASSLGVPTGRNTEAFF
TGTGCCAGCAGCTTAGGAGTCCCAACGGGGAGGAACACTGAAGCTTTCTTC
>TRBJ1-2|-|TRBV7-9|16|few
CASSLNFLDRTYGYTF
TGTGCCAGCAGCTTAAATTTTCTTGACAGGACTTATGGCTACACCTTC
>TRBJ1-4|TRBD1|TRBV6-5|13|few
CAASDRENEKLFF
TGTGCCGCCTCGGACAGGGAAAATGAAAAACTGTTTTTT
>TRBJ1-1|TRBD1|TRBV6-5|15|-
CASRPWTGSNTEAFF
TGTGCCAGCAGGCCCTGGACAGGGAGCAACACTGAAGCTTTCTTT
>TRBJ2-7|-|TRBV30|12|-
CAWRLAGYEQYF
TGTGCCTGGAGGCTAGCAGGATACGAGCAGTACTTC
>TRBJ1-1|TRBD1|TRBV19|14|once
CASSIGQGSTEAFF
TGTGCCAGTAGTATCGGACAGGGAAGCACTGAAGCTTTCTTT